This is a list of T cell receptor beta chains from one sample in a study of early T cells in non-severe SARS-CoV-2 infection. MiXCR was run by TCRdb on the 5' RACE reads, yielding one entry per CDR3 protein. The data show roughly 86,000 distinct CDR3 sequences, 5% to 6.5% seen once. Material: whole blood. These receptors all stem from an adult who was a healthcare worker with PCR-confirmed SARS-CoV-2 infection or an uninfected control (not recorded which). Both conserved end residues are part of each CDR3. Fields, in order: J gene, D gene, CDR3 length, clone size, V gene, CDR3 DNA, CDR3 protein. A D gene is named only where the DNA matches it firmly. Size is stated for part of the rows, as once, few or many counts, or as a class when the clone is expanded.

j_gene: TRBJ2-7
d_gene: NA
len: 15
abundance: many
v_gene: TRBV11-2
CDR3nt: TGTGCCAGCAGCCCGTCACTGATACCTGCCCACGAGCAGTACTTC
CDR3aa: CASSPSLIPAHEQYF

j_gene: TRBJ1-5
d_gene: NA
len: 15
abundance: many
v_gene: TRBV7-2
CDR3nt: TGTGCCAGCAGCTTAGCCAGGAATAGCAATCAGCCCCAGCATTTT
CDR3aa: CASSLARNSNQPQHF

j_gene: TRBJ1-5
d_gene: NA
len: 13
abundance: few
v_gene: TRBV5-6
CDR3nt: TGTGCCAGCAGTCAAAGGGACAATCAGCCCCAGCATTTT
CDR3aa: CASSQRDNQPQHF

j_gene: TRBJ2-7
d_gene: NA
len: 14
abundance: NA
v_gene: TRBV19
CDR3nt: TGTGCCAGTAGTCCCGCGCACGACCTTGCCGAGCAGTACTTC
CDR3aa: CASSPAHDLAEQYF

j_gene: TRBJ2-3
d_gene: TRBD2
len: 14
abundance: NA
v_gene: TRBV11-2
CDR3nt: TGTGCCAGCAGCGCTGGACTAGCTGTAGATACGCAGTATTTT
CDR3aa: CASSAGLAVDTQYF

j_gene: TRBJ2-6
d_gene: NA
len: 16
abundance: many
v_gene: TRBV12-3/TRBV12-4
CDR3nt: TGTGCCAGCAGTTCCCTCCCGGCGCGGGGGGCCAACGTCCTGACTTTC
CDR3aa: CASSSLPARGANVLTF

j_gene: TRBJ2-3
d_gene: NA
len: 14
abundance: few
v_gene: TRBV4-1
CDR3nt: TGCGCCAGCTCACCAGCGGACCGCACAGATACGCAGTATTTT
CDR3aa: CASSPADRTDTQYF

j_gene: TRBJ2-7
d_gene: NA
len: 12
abundance: few
v_gene: TRBV6-5
CDR3nt: TGTGCCACATGGGACTCTCCCTACGAGCAGTACTTC
CDR3aa: CATWDSPYEQYF

j_gene: TRBJ2-7
d_gene: NA
len: 14
abundance: once
v_gene: TRBV6-5
CDR3nt: TGTGCCAGCAGTTACTCTGGGACCGTTGGAGAGCAGTACTTC
CDR3aa: CASSYSGTVGEQYF

j_gene: TRBJ1-2
d_gene: NA
len: 11
abundance: many
v_gene: TRBV5-1
CDR3nt: TGCGCCAGCAGCTTGGAGTCCGATTACACCTTC
CDR3aa: CASSLESDYTF

j_gene: TRBJ1-1
d_gene: TRBD1
len: 14
abundance: many
v_gene: TRBV29-1
CDR3nt: TGCAGCGTTGAAAGGGGGCGTTGGGGCACTGAAGCTTTCTTT
CDR3aa: CSVERGRWGTEAFF

j_gene: TRBJ2-7
d_gene: NA
len: 14
abundance: many
v_gene: TRBV7-8
CDR3nt: TGTGCCAGCAATAGAGCAGGAGGCAACTCCGAGCAGTACTTC
CDR3aa: CASNRAGGNSEQYF

j_gene: TRBJ1-1
d_gene: NA
len: 13
abundance: many
v_gene: TRBV6-5
CDR3nt: TGTGCCAGCAGTTACTCGAGGAACACTGAAGCTTTCTTT
CDR3aa: CASSYSRNTEAFF

j_gene: TRBJ2-1
d_gene: TRBD2
len: 14
abundance: NA
v_gene: TRBV6-4
CDR3nt: TGTGCCAGCAGTGTTCTAGCGGGGCGGAATGAGCAGTTCTTC
CDR3aa: CASSVLAGRNEQFF

j_gene: TRBJ1-6
d_gene: NA
len: 13
abundance: NA
v_gene: TRBV12-2
CDR3nt: TGTGCAAGTCCGGGACAGGGGTTTTCACCCCTCCACTTT
CDR3aa: CASPGQGFSPLHF

j_gene: TRBJ2-7
d_gene: TRBD1
len: 14
abundance: few
v_gene: TRBV5-1
CDR3nt: TGTGCCAGCAGCTTGGGACAGGGGTTGTACGAGCAGTACTTC
CDR3aa: CASSLGQGLYEQYF

j_gene: TRBJ2-1
d_gene: TRBD2
len: 20
abundance: NA
v_gene: TRBV7-2
CDR3nt: TGTGCCAGCAGCCTACGGACTAGCGGGAGGGCCAAGGGGCCGGACAATGAGCAGTTCTTC
CDR3aa: CASSLRTSGRAKGPDNEQFF

j_gene: TRBJ1-5
d_gene: TRBD1
len: 18
abundance: NA
v_gene: TRBV20-1
CDR3nt: TGCAGTGCTACCAACCGGGACAGGGCAACGGATAGCAATCAGCCCCAGCATTTT
CDR3aa: CSATNRDRATDSNQPQHF

j_gene: TRBJ2-6
d_gene: NA
len: 15
abundance: NA
v_gene: TRBV10-2
CDR3nt: TGCGCCAGCAGCCTGATCCCCCCTGGGGCCAACGTCCTGACTTTC
CDR3aa: CASSLIPPGANVLTF

j_gene: TRBJ1-2
d_gene: NA
len: 14
abundance: many
v_gene: TRBV15
CDR3nt: TGTGCCACCAGCAGAGATCGTCAGAACTATGGCTACACCTTC
CDR3aa: CATSRDRQNYGYTF

j_gene: TRBJ1-2
d_gene: TRBD1
len: 13
abundance: NA
v_gene: TRBV5-1
CDR3nt: TGCGCCAGCAGCTCCGGGACAGGGAGTCTAATAACCTTC
CDR3aa: CASSSGTGSLITF

j_gene: TRBJ1-1
d_gene: NA
len: 13
abundance: many
v_gene: TRBV5-5
CDR3nt: TGTGCCAGCAGCTTGGAGGGGCGTACTGAAGCTTTCTTT
CDR3aa: CASSLEGRTEAFF

j_gene: TRBJ2-3
d_gene: TRBD2
len: 16
abundance: NA
v_gene: TRBV20-1
CDR3nt: TGCAGTGCTAGAGACCCACTAGCGGGGAGCACAGATACGCAGTATTTT
CDR3aa: CSARDPLAGSTDTQYF

j_gene: TRBJ2-2
d_gene: TRBD1
len: 17
abundance: few
v_gene: TRBV19
CDR3nt: TGTGCCAGTAGTATTCGTACAGGGGGCGCGAACACCGGGGAGCTGTTTTTT
CDR3aa: CASSIRTGGANTGELFF

j_gene: TRBJ2-3
d_gene: TRBD1
len: 15
abundance: NA
v_gene: TRBV20-1
CDR3nt: TGCAGTGCTAGAGATTCGACAGGGGCCACAGATACGCAGTATTTT
CDR3aa: CSARDSTGATDTQYF

j_gene: TRBJ1-6
d_gene: NA
len: 14
abundance: NA
v_gene: TRBV28
CDR3nt: TGTGCCAGCAGTCCTGCGTTGGGGAATTCACCCCTCCACTTT
CDR3aa: CASSPALGNSPLHF

j_gene: TRBJ1-6
d_gene: NA
len: 14
abundance: few
v_gene: TRBV12-3/TRBV12-4
CDR3nt: TGTGCCAGCAGCCAGGAGGGGGGTGGTTCACCCCTCCACTTT
CDR3aa: CASSQEGGGSPLHF

j_gene: TRBJ1-5
d_gene: NA
len: 14
abundance: many
v_gene: TRBV5-1
CDR3nt: TGCGCCAGCAGCTTGGAGAATAGCAATCAGCCCCAGCATTTT
CDR3aa: CASSLENSNQPQHF

j_gene: TRBJ2-7
d_gene: TRBD1
len: 15
abundance: few
v_gene: TRBV7-2
CDR3nt: TGTGCCAGCAGCTTAGGGGACAGGCGAGCCTACGAGCAGTACTTC
CDR3aa: CASSLGDRRAYEQYF

j_gene: TRBJ1-1
d_gene: NA
len: 11
abundance: NA
v_gene: TRBV7-2
CDR3nt: TGTGCCAGCAGCGCGACAGCCAAGCAAGGCTTT
CDR3aa: CASSATAKQGF

j_gene: TRBJ2-7
d_gene: NA
len: 15
abundance: many
v_gene: TRBV20-1
CDR3nt: TGCAGTGCTAGGCCCCCTGGGGGGGGGCCTTACGAGCAGTACTTC
CDR3aa: CSARPPGGGPYEQYF

j_gene: TRBJ2-1
d_gene: NA
len: 14
abundance: NA
v_gene: TRBV7-2
CDR3nt: TGTGCCAGCAGCTTAGTCGGGAACTACAATGAGCAGTTCTTC
CDR3aa: CASSLVGNYNEQFF

j_gene: TRBJ2-3
d_gene: NA
len: 15
abundance: NA
v_gene: TRBV7-9
CDR3nt: TGTGCCAGCAGCGTAGGCCCGGGATCGGGGGATACGCAGTATTTT
CDR3aa: CASSVGPGSGDTQYF

j_gene: TRBJ1-2
d_gene: NA
len: 13
abundance: many
v_gene: TRBV27
CDR3nt: TGTGCCAGCAGCCGAGAGGGTAACTATGGCTACACCTTC
CDR3aa: CASSREGNYGYTF

j_gene: TRBJ2-7
d_gene: TRBD1
len: 15
abundance: NA
v_gene: TRBV13
CDR3nt: TGTGCCAGCAGCTTATGGCAGGGGGCATCCTACGAGCAGTACTTC
CDR3aa: CASSLWQGASYEQYF

j_gene: TRBJ2-7
d_gene: NA
len: 14
abundance: many
v_gene: TRBV28
CDR3nt: TGTGCCAGCAGCCAACTAGCAGGGGCCTACGAGCAGTACTTC
CDR3aa: CASSQLAGAYEQYF

j_gene: TRBJ2-1
d_gene: TRBD1
len: 16
abundance: many
v_gene: TRBV20-1
CDR3nt: TGCAGTGCTAGAGTTCCGACAGGGGGGAGGATTAATGAGCAGTTCTTC
CDR3aa: CSARVPTGGRINEQFF

j_gene: TRBJ2-3
d_gene: TRBD2
len: 16
abundance: NA
v_gene: TRBV11-2
CDR3nt: TGTGCCAGCAGCTTCCCCCAGCGGGGGGGTGCAGATACGCAGTATTTT
CDR3aa: CASSFPQRGGADTQYF